This TCR beta chain came from a study of blood T cell repertoires in COVID-19. Repertoires were generated with immunoSEQ multiplex PCR, while TCRdb's copy carries only in-frame clones and drops some. The sample lists more than 250,000 clones, 75% to 90% occurring once. During active infection, Seattle patients enrolled and were then monitored through disease. The CDR3 sequence is 13 residues long. With V trimmed by 5 bases and J by 10 bases, 7 bases remained unmatched. The germline V gene has CDR1 SNHLY and CDR2 FYNNEI. This clonotype was obtained from a woman in her fifties or sixties with COVID-19, enrolled during active disease. Source material: peripheral blood. V usage is TRBV2 and J usage is TRBJ1-4; 7 bases are a match to TRBD1. The CDR3 protein is CASSLSGTAKLFF. CDR3 in DNA: TGTGCCAGCAGTCTTTCGGGGACAGCAAAACTGTTTTTT.